This TCR beta chain was sequenced for a study of shared clonotypes between healthy human individuals. Study-wide results and limits: Naive CD4 clonotype sharing across a handful of donors was about 5%.

Clones were read by immunoSEQ multiplex PCR, and TCRdb kept only the in-frame ones, dropping some. This sample yields 1.5 million to 2.5 million clones, of which 85% to 95% are seen a single time; approximately 1% belongs to the top ten. Regarding this clone: Its target is unknown.

V lost 8 bases, J lost 0 bases, and 2 bases stayed unmatched. The CDR3 runs to 13 residues. The germline CDR1 and CDR2 sequences are MGHRA and YSYEKL. Naive-designated CD8 cells lacked CD45RO, were positively enriched for CCR7, and omitted terminally differentiated effector memory CD45RA+ cells. This receptor was obtained from a man aged 18 to 29 in good health. The chain combines TRBV4-1 with TRBJ2-3; 7 bases fit TRBD1. Sequencing input: naive CD8+ T cells sorted from blood. This CDR3 is CASARGSTDTQYF. The CDR3 coding sequence is TGCGCCAGCGCCAGGGGGAGCACAGATACGCAGTATTTT.